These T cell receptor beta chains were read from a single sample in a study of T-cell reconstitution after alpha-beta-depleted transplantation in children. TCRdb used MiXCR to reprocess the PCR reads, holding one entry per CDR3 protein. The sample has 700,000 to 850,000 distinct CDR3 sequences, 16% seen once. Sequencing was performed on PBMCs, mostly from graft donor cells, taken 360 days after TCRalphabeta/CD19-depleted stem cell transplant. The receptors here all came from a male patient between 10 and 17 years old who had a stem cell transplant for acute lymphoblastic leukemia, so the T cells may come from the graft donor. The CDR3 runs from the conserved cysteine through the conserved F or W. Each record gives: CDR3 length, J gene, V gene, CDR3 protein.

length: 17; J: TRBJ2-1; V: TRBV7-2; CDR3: CASSLVASGVPSIEQFF
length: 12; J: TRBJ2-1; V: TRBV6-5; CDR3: CATRDRGPGQFF
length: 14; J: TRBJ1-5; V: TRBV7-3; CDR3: CASSLTGSGQPQHF
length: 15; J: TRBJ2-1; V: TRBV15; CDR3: CATRSGLAVYNEQFF
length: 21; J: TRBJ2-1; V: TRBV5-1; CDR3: CASSQLRGEKKTSGAYNEQFF
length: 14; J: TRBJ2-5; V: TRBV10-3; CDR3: CAISEWGGEETQYF
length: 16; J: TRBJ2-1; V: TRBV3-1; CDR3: CASSRYSTLKGNEQFF
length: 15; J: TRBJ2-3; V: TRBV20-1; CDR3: CSAPPLGRSTDTQYF
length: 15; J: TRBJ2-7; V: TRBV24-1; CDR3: CATLEDTSPSYEQYF
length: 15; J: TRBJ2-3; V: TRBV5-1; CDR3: CASSQLVASTDTQYF
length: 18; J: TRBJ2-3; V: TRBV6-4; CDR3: CASSDSPVELAFTDTQYF
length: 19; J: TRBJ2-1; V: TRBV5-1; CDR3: CASSLGRRLAGYSYNEQFF
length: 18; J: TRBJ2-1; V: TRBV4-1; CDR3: CASSQDAPGLAGANEQFF
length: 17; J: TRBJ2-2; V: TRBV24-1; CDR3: CATSDRLVISNTGELFF
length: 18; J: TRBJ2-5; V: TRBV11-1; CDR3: CASSLDKAQWDEGETQYF
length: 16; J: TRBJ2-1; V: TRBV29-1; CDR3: CSVAPGTSGRGNEQFF
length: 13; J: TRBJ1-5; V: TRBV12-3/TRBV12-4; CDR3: CASTPGRYQPQHF
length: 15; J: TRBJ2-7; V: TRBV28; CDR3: CASSSAGTGGYEQYF
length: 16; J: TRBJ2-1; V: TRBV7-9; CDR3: CASSSQVGGPYNEQFF
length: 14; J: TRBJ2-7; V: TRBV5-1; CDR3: CASSGHQGIHEQYF
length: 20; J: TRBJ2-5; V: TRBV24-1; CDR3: CATSDSPKLAGRDMGETQYF
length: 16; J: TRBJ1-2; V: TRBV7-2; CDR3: CASSPGQAAGFYGYTF